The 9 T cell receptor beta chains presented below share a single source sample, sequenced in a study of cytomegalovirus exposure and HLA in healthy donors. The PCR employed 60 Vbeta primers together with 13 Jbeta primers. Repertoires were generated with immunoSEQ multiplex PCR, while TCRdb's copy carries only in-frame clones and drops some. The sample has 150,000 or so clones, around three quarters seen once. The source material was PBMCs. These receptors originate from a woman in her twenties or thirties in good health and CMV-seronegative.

CDR3 sequence reads: CASSPGTGLNTGELFF. CDR3 DNA sequence: TGCGCCAGCAGTCCCGGGACAGGGCTCAACACCGGGGAGCTGTTTTTT. This rearrangement joins TRBV10-1 to TRBJ2-2; 9 nucleotides match TRBD1. J was trimmed by 2 bases and V by 5 bases; bases with no gene match: 6. Germline CDR1 and CDR2: WNHNN and SYGVQD (reference sequence). CDR3 length equals 16 residues.

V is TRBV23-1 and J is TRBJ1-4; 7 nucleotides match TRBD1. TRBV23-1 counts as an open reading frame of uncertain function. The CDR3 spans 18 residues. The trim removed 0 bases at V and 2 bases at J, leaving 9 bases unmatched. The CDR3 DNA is TGCGCCAGCAGTCAATCTCCGGGACAGCGGGGGACTAATGAAAAACTGTTTTTT. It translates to CASSQSPGQRGTNEKLFF.

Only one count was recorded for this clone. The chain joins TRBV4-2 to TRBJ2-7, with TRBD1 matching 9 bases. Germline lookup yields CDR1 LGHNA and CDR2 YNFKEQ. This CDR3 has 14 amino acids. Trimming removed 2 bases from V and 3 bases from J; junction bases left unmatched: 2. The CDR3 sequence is CASSQWDRDYEQYF. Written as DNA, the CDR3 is TGTGCCAGCAGCCAATGGGACAGGGACTACGAGCAGTACTTC.

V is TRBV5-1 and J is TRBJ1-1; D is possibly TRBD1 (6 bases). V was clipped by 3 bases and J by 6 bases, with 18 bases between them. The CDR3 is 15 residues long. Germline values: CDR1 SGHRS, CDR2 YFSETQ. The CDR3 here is CASSSRGLLGAEAFF. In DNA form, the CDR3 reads TGCGCCAGCAGCTCGCGGGGGCTCCTGGGGGCTGAAGCTTTCTTT.

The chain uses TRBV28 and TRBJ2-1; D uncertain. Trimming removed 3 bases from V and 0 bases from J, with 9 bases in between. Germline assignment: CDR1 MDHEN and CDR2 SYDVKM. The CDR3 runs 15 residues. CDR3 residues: CASSLQSSSYNEQFF. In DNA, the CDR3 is TGTGCCAGCAGTTTGCAGTCTAGCTCCTACAATGAGCAGTTCTTC.

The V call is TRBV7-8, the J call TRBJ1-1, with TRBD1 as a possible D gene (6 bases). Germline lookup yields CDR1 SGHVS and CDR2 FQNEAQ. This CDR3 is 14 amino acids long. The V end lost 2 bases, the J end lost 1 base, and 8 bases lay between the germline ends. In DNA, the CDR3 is TGTGCCAGCAGCTTACCGGGACAGAACACTGAAGCTTTCTTT. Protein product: CASSLPGQNTEAFF.

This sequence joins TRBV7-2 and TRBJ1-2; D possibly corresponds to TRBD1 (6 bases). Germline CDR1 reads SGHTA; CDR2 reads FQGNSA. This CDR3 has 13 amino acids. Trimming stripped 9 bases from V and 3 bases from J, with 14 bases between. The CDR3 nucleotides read TGTGCCAGTAAACCGGGACAACACTATGGCTACACCTTC. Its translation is CASKPGQHYGYTF.

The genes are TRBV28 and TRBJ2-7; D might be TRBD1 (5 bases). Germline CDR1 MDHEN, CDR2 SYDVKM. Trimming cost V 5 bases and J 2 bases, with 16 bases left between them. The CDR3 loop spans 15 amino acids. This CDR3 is CASSGTGRPPYEQYF. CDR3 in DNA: TGTGCCAGCAGTGGTACAGGACGACCACCCTACGAGCAGTACTTC.

The CDR3: CASRRGEQYF. The CDR3 nucleotides are TGTGCCAGCCGAAGAGGGGAGCAGTACTTC. This rearrangement joins TRBV28 to TRBJ2-7; tentative D call: TRBD2 (5 bases). V was shortened by 8 bases and J by 7 bases, with 9 bases between the two germline ends. The CDR3 is 10 residues long. The germline gives CDR1 MDHEN, CDR2 SYDVKM.